The text below deals with one T cell receptor beta chain. The antigen remains unidentified. This CDR3 spans 13 amino acids. The data originate from a study of radiotherapy plus CTLA-4 blockade in lung cancer. Study-level information: Objective responses were seen in 15% to 20% of patients, disease control in roughly 30%. Points from the study as a whole: With interferon-beta, early dynamics of blood T cell clones were reported to best predict response. Some TCR clones had been derived from tumors. These clones expanded in peripheral blood after radiotherapy plus ipilimumab.

Only in-frame clones appear in the TCRdb table, and some are missing; sequencing was by immunoSEQ multiplex PCR. The data show about 97,000 clones, with roughly 74% seen just once and around 2.7% held by the top ten. This receptor was taken from a human donor with non-small cell lung cancer who had a partial response to radiotherapy plus ipilimumab. Some clones in this sample may be carry-over from other donors' samples. The specimen was peripheral blood, collected from a patient treated with radiotherapy plus ipilimumab. The chain couples TRBV12-2 to TRBJ2-1; TRBD2 is the table's D call and was not checked against the DNA. TRBV12-2 represents a pseudogene. The CDR3 DNA follows: TGTGCAAGTTCGGGGGAGTCCTACAATGAGCAGTTCTTC. Amino acid sequence: CASSGESYNEQFF.